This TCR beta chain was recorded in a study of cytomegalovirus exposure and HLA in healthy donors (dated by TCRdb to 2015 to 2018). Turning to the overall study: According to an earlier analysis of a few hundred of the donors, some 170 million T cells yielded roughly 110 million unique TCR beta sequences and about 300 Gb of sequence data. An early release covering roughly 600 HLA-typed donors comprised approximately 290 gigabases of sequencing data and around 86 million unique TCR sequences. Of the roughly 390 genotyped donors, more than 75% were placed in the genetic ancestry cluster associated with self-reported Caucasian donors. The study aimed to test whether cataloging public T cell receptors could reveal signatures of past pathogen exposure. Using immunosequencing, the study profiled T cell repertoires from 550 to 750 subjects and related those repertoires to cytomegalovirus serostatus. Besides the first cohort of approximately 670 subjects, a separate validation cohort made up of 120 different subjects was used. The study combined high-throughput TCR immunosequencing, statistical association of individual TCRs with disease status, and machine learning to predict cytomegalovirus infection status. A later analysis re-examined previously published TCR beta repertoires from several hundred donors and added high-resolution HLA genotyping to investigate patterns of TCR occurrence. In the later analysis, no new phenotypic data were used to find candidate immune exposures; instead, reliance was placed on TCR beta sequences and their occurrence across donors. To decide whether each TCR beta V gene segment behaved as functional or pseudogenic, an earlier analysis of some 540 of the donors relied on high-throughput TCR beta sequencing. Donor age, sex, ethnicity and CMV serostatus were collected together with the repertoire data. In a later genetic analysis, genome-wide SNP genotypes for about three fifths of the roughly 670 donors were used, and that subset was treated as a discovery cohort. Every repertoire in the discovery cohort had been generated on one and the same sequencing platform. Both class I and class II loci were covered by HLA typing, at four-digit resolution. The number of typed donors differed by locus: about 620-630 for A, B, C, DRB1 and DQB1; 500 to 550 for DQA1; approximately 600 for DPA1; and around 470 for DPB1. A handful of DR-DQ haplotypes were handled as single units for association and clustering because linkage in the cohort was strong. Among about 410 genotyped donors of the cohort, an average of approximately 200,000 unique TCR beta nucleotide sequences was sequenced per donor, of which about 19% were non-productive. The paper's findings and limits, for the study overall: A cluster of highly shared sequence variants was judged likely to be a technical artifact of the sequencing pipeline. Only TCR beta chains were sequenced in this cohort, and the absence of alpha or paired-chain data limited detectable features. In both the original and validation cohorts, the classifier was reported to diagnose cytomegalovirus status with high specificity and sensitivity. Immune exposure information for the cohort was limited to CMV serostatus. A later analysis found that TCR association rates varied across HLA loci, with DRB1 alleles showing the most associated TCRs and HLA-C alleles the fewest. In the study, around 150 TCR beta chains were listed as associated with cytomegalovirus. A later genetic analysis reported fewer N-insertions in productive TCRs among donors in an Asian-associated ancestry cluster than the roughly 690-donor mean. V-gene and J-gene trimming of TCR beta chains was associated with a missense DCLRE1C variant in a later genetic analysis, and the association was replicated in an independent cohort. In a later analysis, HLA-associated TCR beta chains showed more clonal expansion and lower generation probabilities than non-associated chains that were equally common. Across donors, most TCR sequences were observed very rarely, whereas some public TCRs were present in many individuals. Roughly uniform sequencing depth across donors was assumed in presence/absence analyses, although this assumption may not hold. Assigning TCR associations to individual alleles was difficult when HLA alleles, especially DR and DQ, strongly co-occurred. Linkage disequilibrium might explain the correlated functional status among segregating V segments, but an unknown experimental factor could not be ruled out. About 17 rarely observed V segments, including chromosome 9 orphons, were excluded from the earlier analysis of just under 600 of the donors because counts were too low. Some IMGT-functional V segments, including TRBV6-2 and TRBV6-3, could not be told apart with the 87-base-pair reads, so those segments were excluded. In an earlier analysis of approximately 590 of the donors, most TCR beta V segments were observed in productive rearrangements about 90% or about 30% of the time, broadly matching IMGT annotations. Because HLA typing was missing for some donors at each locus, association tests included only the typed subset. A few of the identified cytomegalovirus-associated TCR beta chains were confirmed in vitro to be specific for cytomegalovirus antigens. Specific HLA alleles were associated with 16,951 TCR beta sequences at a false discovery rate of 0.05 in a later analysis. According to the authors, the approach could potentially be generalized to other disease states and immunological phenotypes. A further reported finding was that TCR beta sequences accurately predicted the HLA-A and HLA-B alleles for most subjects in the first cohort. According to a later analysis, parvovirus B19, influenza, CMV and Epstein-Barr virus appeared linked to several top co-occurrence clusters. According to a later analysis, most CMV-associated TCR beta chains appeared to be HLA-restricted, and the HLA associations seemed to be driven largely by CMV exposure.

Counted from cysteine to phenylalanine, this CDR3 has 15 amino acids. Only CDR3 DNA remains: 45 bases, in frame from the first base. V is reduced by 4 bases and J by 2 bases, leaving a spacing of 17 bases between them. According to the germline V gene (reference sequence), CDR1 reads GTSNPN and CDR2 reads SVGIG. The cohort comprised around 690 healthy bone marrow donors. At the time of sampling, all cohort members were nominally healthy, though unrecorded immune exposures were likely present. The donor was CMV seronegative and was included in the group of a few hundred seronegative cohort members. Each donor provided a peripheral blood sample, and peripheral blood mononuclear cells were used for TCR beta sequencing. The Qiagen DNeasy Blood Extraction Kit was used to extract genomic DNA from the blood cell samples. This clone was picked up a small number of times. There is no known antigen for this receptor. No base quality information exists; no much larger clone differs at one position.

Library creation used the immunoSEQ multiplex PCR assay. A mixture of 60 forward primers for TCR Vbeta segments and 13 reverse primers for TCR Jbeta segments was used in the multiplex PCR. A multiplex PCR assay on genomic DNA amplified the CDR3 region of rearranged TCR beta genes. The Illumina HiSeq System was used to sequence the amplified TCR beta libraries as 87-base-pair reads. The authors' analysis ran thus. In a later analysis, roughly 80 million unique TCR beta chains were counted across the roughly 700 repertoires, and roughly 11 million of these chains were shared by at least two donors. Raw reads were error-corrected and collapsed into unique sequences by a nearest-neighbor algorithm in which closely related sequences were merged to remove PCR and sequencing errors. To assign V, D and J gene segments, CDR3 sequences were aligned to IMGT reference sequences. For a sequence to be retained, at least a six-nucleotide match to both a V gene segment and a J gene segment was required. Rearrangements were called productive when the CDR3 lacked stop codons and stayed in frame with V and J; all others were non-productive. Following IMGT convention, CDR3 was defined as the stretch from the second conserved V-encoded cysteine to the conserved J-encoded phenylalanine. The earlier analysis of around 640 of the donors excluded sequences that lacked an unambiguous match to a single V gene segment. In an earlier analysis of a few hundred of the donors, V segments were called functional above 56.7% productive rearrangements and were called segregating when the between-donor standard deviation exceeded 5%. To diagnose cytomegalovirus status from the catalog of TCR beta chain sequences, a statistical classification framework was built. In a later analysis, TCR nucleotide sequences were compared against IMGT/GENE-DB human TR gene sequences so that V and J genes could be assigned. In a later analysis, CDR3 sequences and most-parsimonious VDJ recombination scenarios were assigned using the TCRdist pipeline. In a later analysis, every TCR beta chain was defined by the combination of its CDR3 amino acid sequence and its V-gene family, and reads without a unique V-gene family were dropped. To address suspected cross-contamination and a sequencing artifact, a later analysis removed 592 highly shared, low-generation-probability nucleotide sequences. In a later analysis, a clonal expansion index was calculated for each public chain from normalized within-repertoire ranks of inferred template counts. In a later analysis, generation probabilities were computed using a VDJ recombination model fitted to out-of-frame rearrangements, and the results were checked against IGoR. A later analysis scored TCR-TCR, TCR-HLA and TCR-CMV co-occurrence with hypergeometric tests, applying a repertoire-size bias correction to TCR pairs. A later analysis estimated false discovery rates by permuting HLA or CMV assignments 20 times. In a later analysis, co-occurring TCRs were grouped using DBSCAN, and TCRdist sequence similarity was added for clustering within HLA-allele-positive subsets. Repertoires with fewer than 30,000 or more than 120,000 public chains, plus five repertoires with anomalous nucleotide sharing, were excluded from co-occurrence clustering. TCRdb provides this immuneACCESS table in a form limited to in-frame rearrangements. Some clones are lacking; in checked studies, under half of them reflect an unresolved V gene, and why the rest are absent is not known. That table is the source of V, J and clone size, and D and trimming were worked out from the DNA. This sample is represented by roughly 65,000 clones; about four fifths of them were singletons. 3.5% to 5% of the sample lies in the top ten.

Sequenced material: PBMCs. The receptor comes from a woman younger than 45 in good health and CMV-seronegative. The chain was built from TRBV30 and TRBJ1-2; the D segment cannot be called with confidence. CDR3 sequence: CAWTPRRTWNYGYTF. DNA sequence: TGTGCCTGGACACCTAGAAGAACGTGGAACTATGGCTACACCTTC.